This TCR beta chain comes out of a study of glioma-infiltrating T cells after dendritic cell vaccination. In the study overall: Patients received autologous tumor lysate-pulsed dendritic cell vaccination between about 2003 and 2013. The vaccine used monocyte-derived dendritic cells pulsed overnight with autologous tumor lysate.

As for time point: after dendritic cell vaccination, including at tumor progression/relapse. The ends lost 4 bases at V and 6 bases at J; junction bases unmatched: 12. Germline CDR1 SGHRS, CDR2 YFSETQ. The CDR3 runs 15 residues. Amplification used 60 V beta primers and 13 J beta primers. Assay used: immunoSEQ multiplex PCR; TCRdb lists only in-frame clones, some missing. Of approximately 62,000 clones in the sample, about 89% were seen once. Material: blood, obtained after dendritic cell vaccination. The receptor's source is a human donor with glioblastoma. The chain employs TRBV5-1 and TRBJ2-7; TRBD1 aligns across 8 bases. The CDR3 reads CASSPEPGQVREQYF. CDR3 DNA: TGCGCCAGCAGCCCAGAACCGGGACAGGTTCGCGAGCAGTACTTC.